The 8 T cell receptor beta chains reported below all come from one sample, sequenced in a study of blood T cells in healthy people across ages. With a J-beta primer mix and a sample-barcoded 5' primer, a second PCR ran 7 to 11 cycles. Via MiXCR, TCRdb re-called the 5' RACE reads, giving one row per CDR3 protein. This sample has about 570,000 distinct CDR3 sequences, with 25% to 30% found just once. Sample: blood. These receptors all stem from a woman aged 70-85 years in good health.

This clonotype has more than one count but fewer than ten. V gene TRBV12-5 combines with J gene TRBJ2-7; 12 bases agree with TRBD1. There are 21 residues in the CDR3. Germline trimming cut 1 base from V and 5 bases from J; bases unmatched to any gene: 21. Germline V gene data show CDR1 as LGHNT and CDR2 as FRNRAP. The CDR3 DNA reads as TGTGCTAGTGGTTTGGGGGACAGGGGGCGCCAAGGTTTGAGGAGGATCCACGAGCAGTACTTC. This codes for CASGLGDRGRQGLRRIHEQYF.

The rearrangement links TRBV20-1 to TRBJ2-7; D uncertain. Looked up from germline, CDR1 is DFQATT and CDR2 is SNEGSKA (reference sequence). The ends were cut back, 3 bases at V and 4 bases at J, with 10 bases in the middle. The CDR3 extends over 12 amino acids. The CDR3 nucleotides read TGCAGTGCTAGCACTGACTCGTACGAGCAGTACTTC. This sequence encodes CSASTDSYEQYF.

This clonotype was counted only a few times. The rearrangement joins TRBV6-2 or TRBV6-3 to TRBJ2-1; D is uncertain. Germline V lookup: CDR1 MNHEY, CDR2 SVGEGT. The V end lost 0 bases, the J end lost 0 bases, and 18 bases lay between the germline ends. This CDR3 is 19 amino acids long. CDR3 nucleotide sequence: TGTGCCAGCAGTTACTCTTCTACTGGGCAGGCGAGCTCCTACAATGAGCAGTTCTTC. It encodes CASSYSSTGQASSYNEQFF.

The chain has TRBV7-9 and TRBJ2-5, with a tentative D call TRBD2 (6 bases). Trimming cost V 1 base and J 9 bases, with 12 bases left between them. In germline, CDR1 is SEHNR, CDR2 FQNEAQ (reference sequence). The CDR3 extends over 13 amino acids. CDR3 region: CASSLGSGQSQYF. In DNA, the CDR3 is TGTGCCAGCAGCTTAGGTAGCGGCCAATCCCAGTACTTC.

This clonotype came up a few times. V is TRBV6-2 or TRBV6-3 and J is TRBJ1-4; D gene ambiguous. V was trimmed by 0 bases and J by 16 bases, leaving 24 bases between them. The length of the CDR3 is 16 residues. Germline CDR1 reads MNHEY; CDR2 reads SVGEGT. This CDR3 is CASSYSFLADLPEPFF. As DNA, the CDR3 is TGTGCCAGCAGTTACTCTTTTCTGGCGGACCTCCCCGAACCGTTTTTT.

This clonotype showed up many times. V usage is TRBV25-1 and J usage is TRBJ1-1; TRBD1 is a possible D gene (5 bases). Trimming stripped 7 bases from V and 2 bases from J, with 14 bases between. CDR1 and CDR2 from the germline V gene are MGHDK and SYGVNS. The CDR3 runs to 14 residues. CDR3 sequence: CASKNPGRNTEAFF. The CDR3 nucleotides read TGTGCCAGCAAGAACCCGGGGCGAAACACTGAAGCTTTCTTT.

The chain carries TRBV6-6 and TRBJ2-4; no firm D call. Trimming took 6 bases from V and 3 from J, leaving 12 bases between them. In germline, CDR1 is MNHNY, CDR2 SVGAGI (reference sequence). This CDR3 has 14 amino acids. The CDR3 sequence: CASSQALVKNIQYF. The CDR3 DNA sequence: TGTGCCAGCAGCCAAGCGTTAGTCAAAAACATTCAGTACTTC.

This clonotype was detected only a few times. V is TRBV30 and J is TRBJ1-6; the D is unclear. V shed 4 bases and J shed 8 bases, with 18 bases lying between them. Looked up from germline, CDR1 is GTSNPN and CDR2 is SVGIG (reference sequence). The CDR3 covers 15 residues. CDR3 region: CAWTRRLASDSPLHF. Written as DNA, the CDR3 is TGTGCCTGGACCCGACGTTTAGCCTCGGATTCACCCCTCCACTTT.